This record looks at one T cell receptor beta chain sequence and its context. This clonotype is regarded as large (0.1 to 1%). Which antigen it targets is not known. No per-base quality is available; no much larger clone lies one base away. Using a BD FACSAria II cell sorter, four subsets defined by PD-1 and/or TIGIT were sorted from live CD3+CD8+TCRalphabeta+ cells. To characterize relevance to anti-PD-1 therapy response, circulating CD8 T cells were sorted into four subsets based on PD-1 and TIGIT expression. For each sorted CD8 T-cell subset, both the TCR alpha and TCR beta chains were sequenced. Peripheral blood was collected at three points: before the first anti-PD-1 injection, after two injections and after four injections. PBMCs were immediately isolated by Ficoll gradient centrifugation. Until use, PBMCs were stored frozen in liquid nitrogen in RPMI containing about 18% FCS and 10% DMSO. After thawing, PBMCs were stained with a viability dye and with antibodies against CD3, CD8alpha, TCRalphabeta, PD-1 and TIGIT. The RNeasy Kit was used to extract total RNA, and all samples had a RIN greater than 7.

For sequencing, a NextSeq 500 was employed. TCR libraries were prepared from around 15 ng of total RNA with the QIAseq Immune Repertoire RNA Library Kit, Human TCR Panel. TCR libraries were sequenced on an Illumina NextSeq with a Mid Output V2 kit, using asymmetric 261x41 paired-end reads. Each TCR library was diluted to around 4 nM, after which the TCR libraries were pooled, denatured and loaded at roughly 1 pM. The published analysis was carried out like this. Processing of the TCR FASTQ files took place in the QIAGEN GeneGlobe Data Analysis Center, and downstream analysis was done in R 3.5.2. To get clonality, Shannon entropy was normalized by the log of the number of unique productive sequences and the result was subtracted from one. TRA or TRB clonotypes differing in abundance between baseline and M1 were identified within each subset by Fisher exact tests at 5% FDR. Clonotypes with differential abundance were put into four groups: emerging, expanding, contracting or non-expanding/contracting. Morisita's overlap index was used to measure repertoire overlap between patients. TCRdb reworked the public reads: Q25 trimming with fastp, MiXCR clone assembly, productive beta chains retained. Each CDR3 protein gets just one entry, which takes the most common genes and DNA from the rows behind it. For this entry, the V and J calls and clone size follow TCRdb and not the study's own pipeline. This sample has approximately 500 distinct CDR3 sequences in its table, and around 5% of those were observed once. About two fifths of the sample is in the top ten clones.

This entry belongs to a study of circulating CD8 cells and anti-PD-1 response in melanoma (dated by TCRdb to the early 2020s). For the wider study: Nivolumab was given to patients intravenously at 3 mg/kg every 2 weeks. Of the approximately 13 patients in the melanoma cohort, seven received anti-PD-1 as first-line therapy and six had prior targeted therapy or immunotherapy. Responders were defined as patients showing complete or partial responses, and non-responders as patients showing stable or progressive disease (RECIST v1.1). The TCR repertoire analysis was performed on roughly eleven melanoma patients, comprising 7 non-responders and 4 responders. PD-1 on on-treatment samples was detected using a biotinylated anti-human IgG4 antibody.

V drops 1 base and J drops 0 bases, leaving 8 bases in between. The germline V gene yields MGHRA for CDR1 and YSYEKL for CDR2. The CDR3 holds 15 amino acids from the cysteine to the phenylalanine. Left in the record is the CDR3 DNA by itself, 45 bases read in frame from the first base. The paper's findings and limits, for the study overall: The DNEG repertoire was the most diverse; PD-1 and DPOS showed similar, higher clonality, and TIGIT repertoires were the least diverse. Only baseline and M1 samples from a small cohort with few responders were used in the published TCR repertoire comparisons. Because material was limited, most experiments were generally run without replicates. Repertoires were mostly private between subsets, with fewer than 7.5% of TRB clonotypes shared at M1, and the greatest sharing occurred between DPOS and TIGIT. Tumor material was not accessible, so tumor reactivity was assessed by peptide assays on expanded sorted subsets instead. The cohort included both treatment-naive and previously treated patients, and the authors noted that this mix could influence results.

This chain joins TRBV4-1 to TRBJ2-3; no confident D gene assignment can be made. This TCR was recovered from a human donor with melanoma. Specimen: CD8+ T cells from PBMCs, collected at baseline or after one month of anti-PD-1 therapy (not recorded which). The CDR3 amino acid sequence is: CASSQGSPSTDTQYF. The DNA reads TGCGCCAGCAGCCAAGGGTCCCCGAGCACAGATACGCAGTATTTT.